This TCR beta chain appears in the sequencing data of a study of CD8+CD57+ T cells in acquired aplastic anemia. Study overall: Sorted CD4+ and CD8+ cells yielded DNA averaging around 3.5 ug.

Points from the study as a whole: Patients and controls had in common around 29 CD8+ CDR3 sequences.

Per the germline V gene, CDR1 is KGHDR and CDR2 is SFDVKD. The CDR3 runs to 15 residues. V shed 5 bases and J shed 0 bases, with 10 bases lying between them. Of note for this clonotype: Its antigen is not identified.

TCR beta VDJ and CDR3 profiles were obtained from a genomic DNA template. One entry per CDR3 protein results from TCRdb running MiXCR on the reads. The sample consists of approximately 80,000 distinct CDR3 sequences, roughly two thirds of them appearing once. Those patients picked for sequencing had displayed CD8+CD57+ cell expansion on flow cytometry. There were no patients without severe acquired aplastic anemia. No therapy was given to patients before blood sampling. This chain joins TRBV24-1 and TRBJ1-5; no firm D call. The source material was sorted CD4+, CD8+, or CD8+CD57+ T cells (not recorded which) from PBMCs. The origin of this receptor is a human donor with aplastic anemia. CDR3 region: CATSATSGSNQPQHF. CDR3 DNA sequence: TGTGCCACCAGTGCGACAAGTGGTAGCAATCAGCCCCAGCATTTT.